The T cell receptor beta chain under discussion was sequenced for a study of Graves' ophthalmopathy and Graves' hyperthyroidism. As the template, RNA transcripts were used to amplify TCR beta CDR3 regions. HTBI primers were used in a first-round RT-PCR, which preceded a second-round multiplex PCR. Each CDR3 protein gets one entry after TCRdb re-called the multiplex PCR reads with MiXCR. Among around 1,000,000 distinct CDR3 sequences listed, roughly two fifths were seen once. General observations from the study: The authors also found most expanded thyroid clonotypes above 0.001 frequency in blood.

This clonotype has more than one count but fewer than ten. The antigen remains undetermined. Other autoimmune diseases, uncontrolled infections, pregnancy or lactation excluded patients from enrollment. The V end lost 6 bases, the J end lost 6 bases, and 15 bases lay between the germline ends. Germline V lookup: CDR1 DFQATT, CDR2 SNEGSKA (reference sequence). The CDR3 has 14 amino acids. Sequenced sample: peripheral blood or thyroid tissue (not recorded which). The sequence was collected from an adult man with Graves' hyperthyroidism. The V and J genes are TRBV20-1 and TRBJ1-6; TRBD1 might be the D (5 bases). This CDR3 is CSASGAAFNSPLHF. CDR3 nucleotide sequence: TGCAGTGCGTCTGGGGCCGCCTTTAATTCACCCCTCCACTTT.